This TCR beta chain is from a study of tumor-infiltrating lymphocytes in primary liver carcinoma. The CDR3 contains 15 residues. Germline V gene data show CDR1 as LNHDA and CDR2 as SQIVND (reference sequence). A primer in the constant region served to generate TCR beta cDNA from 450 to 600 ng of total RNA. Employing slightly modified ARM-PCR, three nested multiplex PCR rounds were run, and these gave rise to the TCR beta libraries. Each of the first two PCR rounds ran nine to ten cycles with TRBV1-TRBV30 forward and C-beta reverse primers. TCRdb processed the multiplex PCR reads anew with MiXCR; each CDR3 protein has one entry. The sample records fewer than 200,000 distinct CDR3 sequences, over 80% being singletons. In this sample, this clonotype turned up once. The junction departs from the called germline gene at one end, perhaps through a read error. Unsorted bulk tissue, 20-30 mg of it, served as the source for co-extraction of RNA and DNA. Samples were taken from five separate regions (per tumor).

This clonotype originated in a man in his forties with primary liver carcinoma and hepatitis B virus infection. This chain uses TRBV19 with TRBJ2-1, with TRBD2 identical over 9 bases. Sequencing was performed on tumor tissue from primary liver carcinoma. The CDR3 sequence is CASSIGTSNYNEQFF. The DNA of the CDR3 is TGTGCCAGTAGTATCGGGACTAGCAATTACAACGAGCAGTTCTTC.